This T cell receptor beta chain was sequenced in a study of blood T cell repertoires in COVID-19. Overall study context: Whether acute or convalescent, the COVID-19 samples came from the United States, Italy and Spain.

TCRdb's copy holds only in-frame clones and misses some; the assay was immunoSEQ multiplex PCR. The sample shows under 50,000 clones, over 75% of them seen only once. The TCR originated in a man at least 80 years old with active or convalescent COVID-19. Sequencing input: peripheral blood.

CDR3 loop: CASSLEGGLARETQYF. In nucleotides, the CDR3 is TGTGCCAGCAGCTTAGAGGGGGGACTAGCCCGAGAGACCCAGTACTTC. The chain carries TRBV7-6 and TRBJ2-5; 9 bases are a match to TRBD2. The V and J ends lost 1 base and 4 bases, in that order; junction bases with no gene match: 7. The germline gives CDR1 SGHVS, CDR2 FNYEAQ. The CDR3 consists of 16 residues.